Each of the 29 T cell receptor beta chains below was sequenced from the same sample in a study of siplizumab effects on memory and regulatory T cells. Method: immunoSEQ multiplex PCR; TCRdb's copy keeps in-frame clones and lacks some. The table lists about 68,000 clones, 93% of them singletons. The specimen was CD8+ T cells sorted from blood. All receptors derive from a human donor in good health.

The CDR3 DNA follows: TGTGCCAGCAGCGTAGATGAAACGGACACTGAAGCTTTCTTT. It yields the protein CASSVDETDTEAFF. The chain recombines TRBV9 with TRBJ1-1; D is undetermined. V lost 0 bases and J lost 3, with 9 bases in between. Germline lookup yields CDR1 SGDLS and CDR2 YYNGEE. CDR3 size: 14 residues.

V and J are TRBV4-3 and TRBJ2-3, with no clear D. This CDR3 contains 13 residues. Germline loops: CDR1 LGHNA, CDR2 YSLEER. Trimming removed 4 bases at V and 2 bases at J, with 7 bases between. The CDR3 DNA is TGCGCCAGCAGCCCTACCTACACAGATACGCAGTATTTT. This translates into CASSPTYTDTQYF.

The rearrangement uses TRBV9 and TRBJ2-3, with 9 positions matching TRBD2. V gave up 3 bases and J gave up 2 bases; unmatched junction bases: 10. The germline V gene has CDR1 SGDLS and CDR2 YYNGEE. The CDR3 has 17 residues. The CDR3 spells CASSEPIAGVSTDTQYF. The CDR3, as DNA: TGTGCCAGCAGCGAACCGATAGCGGGGGTATCCACAGATACGCAGTATTTT.

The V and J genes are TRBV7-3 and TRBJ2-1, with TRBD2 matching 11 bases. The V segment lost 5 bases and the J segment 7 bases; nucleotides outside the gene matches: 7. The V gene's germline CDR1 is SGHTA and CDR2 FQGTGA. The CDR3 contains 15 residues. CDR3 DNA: TGTGCCAGCAGCCCGACTAGCGGGGTGATGAATGAGCAGTTCTTC. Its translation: CASSPTSGVMNEQFF. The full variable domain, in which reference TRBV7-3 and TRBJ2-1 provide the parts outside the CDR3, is GAGVSQTPSNKVTEKGKYVELRCDPISGHTALYWYRQSLGQGPEFLIYFQGTGAADDSGLPNDRFFAVRPEGSVSTLKIQRTERGDSAVYLCASSPTSGVMNEQFFGPGTRLTVL.

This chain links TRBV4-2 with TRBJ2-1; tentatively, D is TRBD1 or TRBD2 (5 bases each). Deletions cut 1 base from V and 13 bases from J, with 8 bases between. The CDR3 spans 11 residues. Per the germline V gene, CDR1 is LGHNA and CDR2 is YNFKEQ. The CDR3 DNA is TGTGCCAGCAGCCAAGGGGACCCTCAGTTCTTC. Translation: CASSQGDPQFF.

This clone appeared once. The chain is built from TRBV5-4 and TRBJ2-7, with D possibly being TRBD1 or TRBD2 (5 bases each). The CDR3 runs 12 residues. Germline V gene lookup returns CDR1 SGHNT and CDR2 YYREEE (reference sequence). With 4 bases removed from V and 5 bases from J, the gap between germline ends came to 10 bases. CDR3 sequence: CASSTGTDEQYF. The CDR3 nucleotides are TGTGCCAGCAGCACGGGGACGGACGAGCAGTACTTC.

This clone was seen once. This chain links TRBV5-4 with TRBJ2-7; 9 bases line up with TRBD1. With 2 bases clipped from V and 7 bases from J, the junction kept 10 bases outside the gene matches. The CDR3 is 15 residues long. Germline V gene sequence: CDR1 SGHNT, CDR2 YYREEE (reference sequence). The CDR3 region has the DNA TGTGCCAGCAGCTTAACGTGGGGACAGGGTCTGGAGCAGTACTTC. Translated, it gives CASSLTWGQGLEQYF. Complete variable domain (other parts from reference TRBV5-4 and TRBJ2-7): ETGVTQSPTHLIKTRGQQVTLRCSSQSGHNTVSWYQQALGQGPQFIFQYYREEENGRGNFPPRFSGLQFPNYSSELNVNALELDDSALYLCASSLTWGQGLEQYFGPGTRLTVT.

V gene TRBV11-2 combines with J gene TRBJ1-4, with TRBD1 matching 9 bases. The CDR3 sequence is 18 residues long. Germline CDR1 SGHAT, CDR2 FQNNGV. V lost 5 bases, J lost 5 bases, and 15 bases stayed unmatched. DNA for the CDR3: TGTGCCAGCAGCATGGAGCCGGGACAGGGTGGATTAAATGAAAAACTGTTTTTT. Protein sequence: CASSMEPGQGGLNEKLFF.

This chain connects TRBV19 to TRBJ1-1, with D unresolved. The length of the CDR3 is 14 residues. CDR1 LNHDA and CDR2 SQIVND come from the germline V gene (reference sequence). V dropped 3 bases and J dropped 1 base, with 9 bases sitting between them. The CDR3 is CASSIFGKNTEAFF. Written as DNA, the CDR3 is TGTGCCAGTAGTATTTTCGGAAAGAACACTGAAGCTTTCTTT.

In nucleotides, the CDR3 is TGTGCCAGCAGCAAAGATGGAAGAGGGACTACAATTTTAGCCAAAAACATTCAGTACTTC. This encodes CASSKDGRGTTILAKNIQYF. The gene calls are TRBV21-1 and TRBJ2-4; the table's D call, TRBD2, has no DNA check behind it. TRBV21-1 is designated a pseudogene. There are 20 residues in the CDR3.

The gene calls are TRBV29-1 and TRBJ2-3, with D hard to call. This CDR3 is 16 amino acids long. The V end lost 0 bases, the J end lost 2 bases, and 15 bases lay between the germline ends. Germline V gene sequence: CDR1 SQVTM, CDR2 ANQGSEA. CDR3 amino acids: CSVEDLQDGYTDTQYF. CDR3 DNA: TGCAGCGTTGAAGATCTTCAGGATGGGTACACAGATACGCAGTATTTT.

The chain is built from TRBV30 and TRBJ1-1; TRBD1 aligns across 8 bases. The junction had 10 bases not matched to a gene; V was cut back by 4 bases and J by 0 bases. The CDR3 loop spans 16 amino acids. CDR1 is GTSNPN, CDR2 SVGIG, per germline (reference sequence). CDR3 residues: CAWKKQGGGMNTEAFF. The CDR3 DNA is TGTGCCTGGAAAAAACAGGGGGGCGGCATGAACACTGAAGCTTTCTTT.

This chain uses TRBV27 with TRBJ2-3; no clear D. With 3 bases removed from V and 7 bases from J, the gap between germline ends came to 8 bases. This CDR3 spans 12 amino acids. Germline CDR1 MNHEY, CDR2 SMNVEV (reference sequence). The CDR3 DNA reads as TGTGCCAGCAGTTTTGGTTCAAATACGCAGTATTTT. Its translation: CASSFGSNTQYF.

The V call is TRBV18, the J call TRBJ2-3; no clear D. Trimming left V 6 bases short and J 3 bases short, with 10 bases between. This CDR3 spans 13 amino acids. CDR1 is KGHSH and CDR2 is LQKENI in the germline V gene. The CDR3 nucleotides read TGTGCCAGCTCGCCTCAATGGACAGATACGCAGTATTTT. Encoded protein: CASSPQWTDTQYF. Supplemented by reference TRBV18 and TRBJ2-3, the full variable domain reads NAGVMQNPRHLVRRRGQEARLRCSPMKGHSHVYWYRQLPEEGLKFMVYLQKENIIDESGMPKERFSAEFPKEGPSILRIQQVVRGDSAAYFCASSPQWTDTQYFGPGTRLTVL.

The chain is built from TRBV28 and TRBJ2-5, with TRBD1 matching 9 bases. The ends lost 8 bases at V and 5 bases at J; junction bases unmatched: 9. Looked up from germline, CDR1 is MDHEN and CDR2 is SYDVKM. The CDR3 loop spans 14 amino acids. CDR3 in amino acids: CASLLTGGGETQYF. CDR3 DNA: TGTGCCAGCCTCCTCACAGGGGGCGGGGAGACCCAGTACTTC. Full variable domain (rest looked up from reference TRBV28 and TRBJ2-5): DVKVTQSSRYLVKRTGEKVFLECVQDMDHENMFWYRQDPGLGLRLIYFSYDVKMKEKGDIPEGYSVSREKKERFSLILESASTNQTSMYLCASLLTGGGETQYFGPGTRLLVL.

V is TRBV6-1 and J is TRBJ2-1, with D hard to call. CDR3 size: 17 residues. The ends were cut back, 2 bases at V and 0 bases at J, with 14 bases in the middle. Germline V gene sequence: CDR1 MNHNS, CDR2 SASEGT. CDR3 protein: CASSESFLESSYNEQFF. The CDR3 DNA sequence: TGTGCCAGCAGTGAATCTTTTTTGGAGAGCTCCTACAATGAGCAGTTCTTC.

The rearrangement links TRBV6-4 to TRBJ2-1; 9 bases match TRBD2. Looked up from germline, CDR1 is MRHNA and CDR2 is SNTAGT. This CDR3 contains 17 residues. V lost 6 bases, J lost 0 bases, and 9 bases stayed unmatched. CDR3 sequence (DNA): TGTGCCAGCAGGAGGGTAGCGGGGGCTAGCTCCTACAATGAGCAGTTCTTC. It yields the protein CASRRVAGASSYNEQFF.

For the CDR3, the DNA is TGTGCCAGCTCACCAAACGACAGGGAAGAGACCCAGTACTTC. Protein sequence: CASSPNDREETQYF. J is TRBJ2-5 and V is TRBV18; 7 positions match TRBD1. V lost 2 bases, J lost 3 bases, and 3 bases stayed unmatched. Germline assignment: CDR1 KGHSH and CDR2 LQKENI. The CDR3 covers 14 residues.

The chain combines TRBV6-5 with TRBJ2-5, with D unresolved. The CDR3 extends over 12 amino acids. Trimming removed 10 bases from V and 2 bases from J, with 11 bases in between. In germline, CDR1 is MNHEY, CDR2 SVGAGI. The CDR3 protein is CATSQGQETQYF. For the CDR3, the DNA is TGTGCCACCAGCCAAGGGCAAGAGACCCAGTACTTC.

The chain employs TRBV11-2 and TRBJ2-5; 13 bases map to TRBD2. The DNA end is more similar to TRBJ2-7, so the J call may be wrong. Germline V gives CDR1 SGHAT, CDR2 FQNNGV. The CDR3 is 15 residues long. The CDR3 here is CASSPGTSGDHEQYF. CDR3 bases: TGTGCCAGCAGCCCGGGGACTAGCGGGGACCACGAGCAGTACTTC.

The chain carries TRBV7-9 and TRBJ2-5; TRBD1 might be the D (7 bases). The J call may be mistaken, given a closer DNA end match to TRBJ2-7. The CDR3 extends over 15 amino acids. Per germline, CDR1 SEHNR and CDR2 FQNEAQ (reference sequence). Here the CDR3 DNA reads TGTGCCAGCAGCGGTCGACAGGGAGGTTTGGACGAGCAGTACTTC. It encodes CASSGRQGGLDEQYF.

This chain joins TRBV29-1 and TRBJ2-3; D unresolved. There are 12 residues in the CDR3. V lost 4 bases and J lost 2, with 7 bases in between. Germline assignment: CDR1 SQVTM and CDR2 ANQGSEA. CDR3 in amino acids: CSVAEDTDTQYF. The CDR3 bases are TGCAGCGTTGCGGAAGACACAGATACGCAGTATTTT.

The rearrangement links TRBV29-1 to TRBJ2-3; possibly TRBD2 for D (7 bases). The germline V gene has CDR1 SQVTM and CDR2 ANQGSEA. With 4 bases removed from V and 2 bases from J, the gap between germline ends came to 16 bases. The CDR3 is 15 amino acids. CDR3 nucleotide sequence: TGCAGCGTTGGGGGGACCGGGGGGCTCACAGATACGCAGTATTTT. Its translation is CSVGGTGGLTDTQYF.

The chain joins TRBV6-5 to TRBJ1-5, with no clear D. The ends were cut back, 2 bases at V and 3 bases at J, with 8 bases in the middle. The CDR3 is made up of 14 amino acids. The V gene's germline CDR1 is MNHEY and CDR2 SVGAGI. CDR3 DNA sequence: TGTGCCAGCAGTTACCGGCTGACCAATCAGCCCCAGCATTTT. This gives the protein CASSYRLTNQPQHF.

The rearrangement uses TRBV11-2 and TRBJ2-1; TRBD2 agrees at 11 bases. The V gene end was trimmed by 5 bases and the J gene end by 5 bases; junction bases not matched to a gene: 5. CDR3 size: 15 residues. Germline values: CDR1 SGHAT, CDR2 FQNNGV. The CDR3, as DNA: TGTGCCAGCAGCCACTTAGCGGGGGGGAACAATGAGCAGTTCTTC. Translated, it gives CASSHLAGGNNEQFF.

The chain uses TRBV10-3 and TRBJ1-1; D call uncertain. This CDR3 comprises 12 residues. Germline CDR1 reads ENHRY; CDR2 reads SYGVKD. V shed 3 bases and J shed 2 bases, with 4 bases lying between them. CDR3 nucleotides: TGTGCCATCAGTGACTCTAACACTGAAGCTTTCTTT. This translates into CAISDSNTEAFF.

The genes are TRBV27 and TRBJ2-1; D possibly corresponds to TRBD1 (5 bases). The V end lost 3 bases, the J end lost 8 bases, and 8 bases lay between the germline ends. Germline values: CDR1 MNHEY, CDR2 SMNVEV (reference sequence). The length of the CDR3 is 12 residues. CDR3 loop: CASSFQGHEQFF. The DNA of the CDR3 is TGTGCCAGCAGTTTCCAGGGCCATGAGCAGTTCTTC.

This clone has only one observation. CDR3 region: CASSPPGQGAWEQYF. The CDR3 coding sequence is TGTGCCAGCTCACCACCGGGACAGGGGGCCTGGGAGCAGTACTTC. The chain combines TRBV18 with TRBJ2-7, with 12 bases identical to TRBD1. Germline-derived CDR1 and CDR2 are KGHSH and LQKENI. This CDR3 contains 15 residues. The ends lost 0 bases at V and 7 bases at J; junction bases unmatched: 4.

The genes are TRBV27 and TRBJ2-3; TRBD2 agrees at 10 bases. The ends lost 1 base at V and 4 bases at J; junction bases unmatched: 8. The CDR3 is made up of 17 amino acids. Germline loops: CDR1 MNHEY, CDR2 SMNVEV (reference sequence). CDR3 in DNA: TGTGCCAGCAGTTTATTGTTAGCGGGGGGATCTGCAGATACGCAGTATTTT. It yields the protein CASSLLLAGGSADTQYF.